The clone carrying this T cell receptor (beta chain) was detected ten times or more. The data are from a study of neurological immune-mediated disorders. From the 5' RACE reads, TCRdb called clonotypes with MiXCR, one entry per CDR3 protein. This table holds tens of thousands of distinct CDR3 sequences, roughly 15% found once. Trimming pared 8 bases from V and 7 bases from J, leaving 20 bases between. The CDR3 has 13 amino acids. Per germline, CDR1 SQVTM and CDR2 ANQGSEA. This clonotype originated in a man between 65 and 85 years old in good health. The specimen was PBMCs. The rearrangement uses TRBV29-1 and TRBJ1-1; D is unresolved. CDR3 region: CSLGHQLADEAFF. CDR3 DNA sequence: TGCAGCTTGGGCCATCAACTTGCCGATGAAGCTTTCTTT.